What follows are 14 T cell receptor beta chains derived from one specimen sequenced in a study of vaccination and CD4 T cells after COVID-19. The treatment denotes: 10-day PBMC culture with coronavirus spike peptide pools or control peptides (ViraFEST assay). These receptors have no identified antigens. Cultured CD4+ T cells had their DNA profiled by the Oncomine TCR Beta short-read assay. TCRdb analysed the PCR reads with MiXCR anew, one entry per CDR3 protein. The repertoire consists of roughly 9,500 distinct CDR3 sequences, with roughly 61% occurring once and the leading ten covering 24%. Source material: CD4+ T cells from blood, cultured in vitro. These receptor sequences come from a human donor who had recovered from COVID-19.

The table lists this clonotype with a few counts. The rearrangement links TRBV6-1 to TRBJ2-7; D unclear. CDR3 length: 11 amino acids. Trimming removed 6 bases at V and 2 bases at J, with 5 bases between. In germline, CDR1 is MNHNS, CDR2 SASEGT. The CDR3 DNA reads as TGTGCCAGCAGCCATACCTACGAGCAGTACTTC. This gives the protein CASSHTYEQYF.

This chain uses TRBV11-3 with TRBJ2-5; D gene uncertain. CDR3 size: 14 residues. V lost 0 bases and J 2 bases, leaving 7 bases between the germline ends. Germline assignment: CDR1 SGHNT and CDR2 YENEEA. As DNA, the CDR3 is TGTGCCAGCAGCTTAGATCAGCGACAAGAGACCCAGTACTTC. This gives the protein CASSLDQRQETQYF.

This clonotype was seen only a few times. The rearrangement uses TRBV28 and TRBJ2-3, with 13 nucleotides matching TRBD2. The CDR3 has 17 amino acids. Germline V gene data show CDR1 as MDHEN and CDR2 as SYDVKM. With V trimmed by 6 bases and J by 3 bases, 9 bases remained unmatched. This CDR3 reads CASSSRTSGRVTDTQYF. The DNA for the CDR3 is TGTGCCAGCAGCAGCCGGACTAGCGGGAGAGTTACAGATACGCAGTATTTT.

The chain combines TRBV7-9 with TRBJ2-3; 10 bases are shared with TRBD2. Trimming removed 3 bases from V and 6 bases from J; junction bases left unmatched: 3. Germline CDR1 is SEHNR and CDR2 is FQNEAQ (reference sequence). CDR3 size: 14 residues. CDR3 bases: TGTGCCAGCAGCTTGCTAGCGGGAGTTGATACGCAGTATTTT. Translated, it gives CASSLLAGVDTQYF.

The table lists this clonotype with a count of one. In nucleotides, the CDR3 is TGTGCCAGCAGTTTTCAACTAGCGGGAGTTAACGAGCAGTTCTTC. Amino acids: CASSFQLAGVNEQFF. The V and J genes are TRBV27 and TRBJ2-1, with 11 positions matching TRBD2. Unmatched junction bases numbered 8, after V lost 3 bases and J lost 10 bases. This CDR3 has 15 amino acids. Germline-derived CDR1 and CDR2 are MNHEY and SMNVEV (reference sequence).

The V call is TRBV6-1, the J call TRBJ2-1; no clear D gene. Germline V lookup: CDR1 MNHNS, CDR2 SASEGT. The length of the CDR3 is 13 residues. Trimming removed 4 bases from V and 8 bases from J, with 12 bases in between. This CDR3 reads CASSGEVVYEQFF. The CDR3 DNA reads as TGTGCCAGCAGTGGCGAAGTCGTCTATGAGCAGTTCTTC.

J is TRBJ2-7 and V is TRBV20-1, with a possible D match to TRBD2 (6 bases). The CDR3 is 16 amino acids. Germline CDR1 and CDR2: DFQATT and SNEGSKA (reference sequence). V was cut by 6 bases and J by 7 bases, with 28 bases left in between. The CDR3 region has the DNA TGCAGTGCCGCGGGGCAGGCCCAAAGGGCATCCCGGGAGCAGTACTTC. This codes for CSAAGQAQRASREQYF.

The V and J genes are TRBV27 and TRBJ1-5; no clear D gene. The CDR3 consists of 15 residues. Per germline, CDR1 MNHEY and CDR2 SMNVEV (reference sequence). Trimming left V 5 bases short and J 5 bases short, with 16 bases between. The CDR3: CASSPSTVVDQPQHF. The CDR3 DNA follows: TGTGCCAGCAGTCCCAGTACTGTTGTGGATCAGCCCCAGCATTTT.

The chain employs TRBV11-2 and TRBJ1-1; D remains unclear. Germline assignment: CDR1 SGHAT and CDR2 FQNNGV. The CDR3 has 13 amino acids. Deletions cut 8 bases from V and 5 bases from J, with 15 bases between. The CDR3 nucleotides are TGTGCCAGCGGGCGAGATCAAGGGACTGAAGCTTTCTTT. This sequence encodes CASGRDQGTEAFF.

CDR3 amino acids: CASSVAEQGAETQYF. The CDR3 DNA reads TGTGCCAGCAGCGTAGCAGAACAGGGGGCGGAGACCCAGTACTTC. The J gene is TRBJ2-5, the V gene TRBV9; 9 nucleotides match TRBD1. The CDR3 length is 15 residues. Germline V gene lookup returns CDR1 SGDLS and CDR2 YYNGEE. V was pared by 0 bases and J by 5 bases, with 5 bases of the junction left unmatched.

This clonotype was counted a few times. The chain carries TRBV6-1 and TRBJ1-1; no firm D call. The CDR3 is 14 residues long. The V end lost 4 bases, the J end lost 4 bases, and 13 bases lay between the germline ends. Germline loops: CDR1 MNHNS, CDR2 SASEGT. The CDR3: CASSAEGLSTEAFF. The CDR3 coding sequence is TGTGCCAGCAGTGCAGAGGGTCTGAGCACTGAAGCTTTCTTT.

This chain connects TRBV20-1 to TRBJ2-5; 12 nucleotides align to TRBD2. The J segment lost 2 bases and the V segment lost 7 bases, leaving 8 bases of the junction unmatched. The CDR3 has 15 amino acids. Germline CDR1 DFQATT, CDR2 SNEGSKA (reference sequence). DNA of the CDR3: TGCAGTGTAAAACTCGGGACTAGCGGGCAAGAGACCCAGTACTTC. Translated, it gives CSVKLGTSGQETQYF.

The chain employs TRBV14 and TRBJ2-1, with 8 bases matching TRBD2. V shed 4 bases, J shed 5 bases, and the junction held 13 bases outside the gene matches. CDR1 is SGHDN, CDR2 FVKESK, per germline. CDR3 length: 17 residues. CDR3 coding DNA: TGTGCCAGCAGCCTCCTGAGTGCCAGCGGGAGAAACAATGAGCAGTTCTTC. This gives the protein CASSLLSASGRNNEQFF.

This clonotype is labeled large. The chain recombines TRBV20-1 with TRBJ2-7; 10 positions match TRBD2. Germline V CDR1 and CDR2: DFQATT, SNEGSKA (reference sequence). The CDR3 length is 12 residues. V dropped 5 bases and J dropped 5; count of bases not matched to a gene: 3. CDR3 in DNA: TGCAGTGCTTGGACTAGCGGTCACGAGCAGTACTTC. It is translated as CSAWTSGHEQYF.